This record covers a single T cell receptor (beta chain). This table comes from immunoSEQ multiplex PCR, and its TCRdb copy is limited to in-frame clones, with some not included. The sample has around 100,000 clones, 75% to 90% seen once. The data originate from a study of control samples from healthy donors and cancer patients. The origin of this receptor is a man aged 25-45 years in good health. The specimen was blood.

CDR3 DNA sequence: TGTGCCAGCAGCTTCGGCGGGAGTTCCTACAATGAGCAGTTCTTC. Amino acids: CASSFGGSSYNEQFF. The chain combines TRBV11-2 with TRBJ2-1, with 7 bases fitting TRBD2. Trimming took 3 bases from V and 1 from J; bases not matched to a gene: 3. CDR1 and CDR2 (germline): SGHAT, FQNNGV. This CDR3 has 15 amino acids.